This T cell receptor (beta chain) was recovered during a study of T-cell reconstitution after alpha-beta-depleted transplantation in children. Findings and limits, study-wide: Reported findings indicate that, about two months after transplant, alpha-beta T cells came from several hundred expanded clones, which were derived from non-depleted graft cells.

This clonotype was counted only a few times. Its antigen remains unidentified. Unique molecular identifiers were incorporated into the prepared TCRbeta library. TCRdb called the PCR reads again in MiXCR, with one record for every CDR3 protein. This table holds some 310,000 distinct CDR3 sequences, approximately 20% found once. The sample here was PBMCs, mostly from graft donor cells, taken 180 days after TCRalphabeta/CD19-depleted stem cell transplant. This sequence originates from a male patient younger than 18 who had a stem cell transplant for acute lymphoblastic leukemia, so the T cells may come from the graft donor.

CDR3 sequence (DNA): TGCAGTGCTTCCGTCGACAGGGCCTACGAGCAGTACTTC. Encoded protein: CSASVDRAYEQYF. The rearrangement uses TRBV20-1 and TRBJ2-7; 7 bases agree with TRBD1. With V trimmed by 5 bases and J by 2 bases, 6 bases remained unmatched. Germline values: CDR1 DFQATT, CDR2 SNEGSKA (reference sequence). CDR3 size: 13 residues.